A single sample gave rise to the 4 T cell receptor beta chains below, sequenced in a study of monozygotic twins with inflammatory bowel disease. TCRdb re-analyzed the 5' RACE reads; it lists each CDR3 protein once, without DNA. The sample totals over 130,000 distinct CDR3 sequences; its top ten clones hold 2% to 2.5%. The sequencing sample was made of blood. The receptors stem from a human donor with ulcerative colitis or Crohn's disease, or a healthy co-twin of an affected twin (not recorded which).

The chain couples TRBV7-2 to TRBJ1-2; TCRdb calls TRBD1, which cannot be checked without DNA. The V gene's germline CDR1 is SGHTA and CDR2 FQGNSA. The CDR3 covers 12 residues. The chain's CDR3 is CASSYSTDGYTF.

CDR3 loop: CASSFPRNEQYF. The chain has TRBV7-8 and TRBJ2-7. Germline CDR1 SGHVS, CDR2 FQNEAQ. The CDR3 is 12 residues long. Full variable domain (remainder filled in from reference TRBV7-8 and TRBJ2-7): GAGVSQSPRYKVAKRGQDVALRCDPISGHVSLFWYQQALGQGPEFLTYFQNEAQLDKSGLPSDRFFAERPEGSVSTLKIQRTQQEDSAVYLCASSFPRNEQYFGPGTRLTVT.

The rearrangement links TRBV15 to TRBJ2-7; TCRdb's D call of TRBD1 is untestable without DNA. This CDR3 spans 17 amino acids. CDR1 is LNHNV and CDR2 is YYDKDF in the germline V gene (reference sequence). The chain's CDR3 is CATSRRPDRGSSYEQYF.

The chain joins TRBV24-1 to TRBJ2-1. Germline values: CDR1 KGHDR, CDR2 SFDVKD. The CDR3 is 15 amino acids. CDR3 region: CATSDLRVTDNEQFF.